A selection of T cell receptor beta chains follows, all from one sample in a study of regulatory T cells in long-lasting Graves disease. TCRdb itself ran the multiplex PCR reads through MiXCR, one entry per CDR3 protein. The sample yields approximately 440,000 distinct CDR3 sequences, 15% to 20% seen once. These data are also associated with another study on T cells in Graves' hyperthyroidism and ophthalmopathy.

The starting material was peripheral blood mononuclear cells (PBMCs), obtained at new diagnosis, from a patient treated with antithyroid drugs. The receptors derive from a man aged 35 to 55 with Graves disease. The CDR3 runs from the conserved cysteine through the conserved F or W. A D gene is named only where the DNA matches it firmly. Size values are once, few and many counts, or a class for expanded clones, and some rows have none.

d_call: NA
clone_size: many
j_call: TRBJ1-4
v_call: TRBV5-5
cdr3_aa: CASSLFNNEKLFF
cdr3_nt: TGTGCCAGCAGCCTATTTAATAATGAAAAACTGTTTTTT

d_call: TRBD1
clone_size: many
j_call: TRBJ1-3
v_call: TRBV2
cdr3_aa: CASRTSGGLRSGNTIYF
cdr3_nt: TGTGCCAGCAGGACTTCAGGGGGTCTCCGCTCTGGAAACACCATATATTTT

d_call: TRBD1
clone_size: many
j_call: TRBJ2-1
v_call: TRBV28
cdr3_aa: CASRRQGTGYNEQFF
cdr3_nt: TGTGCCAGCAGGCGACAGGGGACGGGATACAATGAGCAGTTCTTC

d_call: TRBD1
clone_size: many
j_call: TRBJ2-2
v_call: TRBV24-1
cdr3_aa: CATSDLGTANTGELFF
cdr3_nt: TGTGCCACCAGTGATTTAGGGACAGCGAACACCGGGGAGCTGTTTTTT

d_call: NA
clone_size: many
j_call: TRBJ2-7
v_call: TRBV28
cdr3_aa: CASSWGGASYEQYF
cdr3_nt: TGTGCCAGCAGTTGGGGCGGTGCCAGCTACGAGCAGTACTTC

d_call: NA
clone_size: many
j_call: TRBJ2-7
v_call: TRBV2
cdr3_aa: CASRSGTATYEQYF
cdr3_nt: TGTGCCAGCAGAAGTGGAACTGCCACCTACGAGCAGTACTTC

d_call: NA
clone_size: many
j_call: TRBJ2-1
v_call: TRBV6-5
cdr3_aa: CASSYLRMSNNEQFF
cdr3_nt: TGTGCCAGCAGTTACCTACGCATGTCCAACAATGAGCAGTTCTTC

d_call: NA
clone_size: NA
j_call: TRBJ2-1
v_call: TRBV9
cdr3_aa: CASSAERSSYNEQFF
cdr3_nt: TGTGCCAGCAGCGCCGAAAGAAGCTCCTACAATGAGCAGTTCTTC

d_call: NA
clone_size: many
j_call: TRBJ1-1
v_call: TRBV2
cdr3_aa: CASLVLRAFF
cdr3_nt: TGTGCCAGCCTAGTCCTGAGGGCTTTCTTT

d_call: NA
clone_size: many
j_call: TRBJ2-7
v_call: TRBV7-2
cdr3_aa: CASSLVIRNEQYF
cdr3_nt: TGTGCCAGCAGCTTAGTAATACGTAACGAGCAGTACTTC

d_call: NA
clone_size: many
j_call: TRBJ2-1
v_call: TRBV20-1
cdr3_aa: CSARDEGSRYNEQFF
cdr3_nt: TGCAGTGCTAGAGATGAGGGGAGCAGGTACAATGAGCAGTTCTTC

d_call: NA
clone_size: many
j_call: TRBJ1-2
v_call: TRBV15
cdr3_aa: CATSRVTLDGYTF
cdr3_nt: TGTGCCACCAGCAGAGTTACGTTAGATGGCTACACCTTC

d_call: NA
clone_size: many
j_call: TRBJ1-1
v_call: TRBV12-5
cdr3_aa: CASGPGPLNTEAFF
cdr3_nt: TGTGCTAGTGGTCCCGGGCCACTGAACACTGAAGCTTTCTTT

d_call: NA
clone_size: NA
j_call: TRBJ2-3
v_call: TRBV6-1
cdr3_aa: CASGELQGTDTQYF
cdr3_nt: TGTGCCAGCGGCGAATTACAGGGTACAGATACGCAGTATTTT

d_call: TRBD1
clone_size: many
j_call: TRBJ2-4
v_call: TRBV11-3
cdr3_aa: CASSLTAGTGGDIQYF
cdr3_nt: TGTGCCAGCAGCTTAACGGCCGGGACAGGAGGAGACATTCAGTACTTC

d_call: NA
clone_size: NA
j_call: TRBJ1-2
v_call: TRBV29-1
cdr3_aa: CSVGETLYGYTF
cdr3_nt: TGCAGCGTTGGAGAGACTCTCTATGGCTACACCTTC

d_call: NA
clone_size: NA
j_call: TRBJ2-1
v_call: TRBV28
cdr3_aa: CASIPSGEQFF
cdr3_nt: TGTGCCAGCATCCCCAGCGGTGAGCAGTTCTTC

d_call: NA
clone_size: few
j_call: TRBJ2-6
v_call: TRBV24-1
cdr3_aa: CAIAGGRGANVLTF
cdr3_nt: TGTGCCATCGCTGGGGGGCGGGGGGCCAACGTCCTGACTTTC

d_call: NA
clone_size: NA
j_call: TRBJ1-2
v_call: TRBV13
cdr3_aa: CASSFQFGTGGYTF
cdr3_nt: TGTGCCAGCAGCTTTCAATTCGGGACGGGGGGCTACACCTTC

d_call: TRBD2
clone_size: few
j_call: TRBJ2-7
v_call: TRBV20-1
cdr3_aa: CSARDTASGTYYEQYF
cdr3_nt: TGCAGTGCTAGAGACACTGCTAGCGGGACCTACTACGAGCAGTACTTC

d_call: NA
clone_size: NA
j_call: TRBJ2-3
v_call: TRBV9
cdr3_aa: CASSVAAAFTDTQYF
cdr3_nt: TGTGCCAGCAGCGTAGCGGCAGCGTTTACAGATACGCAGTATTTT

d_call: TRBD1
clone_size: NA
j_call: TRBJ1-1
v_call: TRBV19
cdr3_aa: CASSMIIGQGSDTEAFF
cdr3_nt: TGTGCCAGTAGTATGATTATCGGACAGGGGAGTGACACTGAAGCTTTCTTT